The 22 T cell receptor beta chains below come from one sample, sequenced in a study of chemoradiotherapy in HPV16-positive cancers. The data were produced by immunoSEQ multiplex PCR, yet TCRdb's version contains in-frame clones alone and is incomplete. This table holds about 8,100 clones, around 64% found once. Sample acquisition took place from a patient who underwent chemoradiotherapy. These receptors all stem from a human donor with HPV-associated anogenital cancer.

This clone was seen only once. The genes are TRBV7-2 and TRBJ1-3; 7 positions match TRBD1. The CDR3 has 16 residues. J gave up 8 bases and V 3 bases, and 13 bases lay outside the gene matches. CDR1 is SGHTA, CDR2 FQGNSA, per germline. The CDR3 coding sequence is TGTGCCAGCAGCTTCCCTGAGCGGGACAGCAGAGACACCATATATTTT. It encodes CASSFPERDSRDTIYF.

This clone appeared a few times. The chain uses TRBV2 and TRBJ2-3, with a possible D match to TRBD2 (6 bases). With 11 bases removed from V and 9 bases from J, the gap between germline ends came to 18 bases. This CDR3 has 12 amino acids. Germline CDR1 SNHLY, CDR2 FYNNEI. CDR3 nucleotides: TGTGCCGGGGGGTCGCGGCCGGAGACGCAGTATTTT. Protein product: CAGGSRPETQYF.

The J gene is TRBJ1-4, the V gene TRBV9, with 8 bases aligning to TRBD1. The CDR3 runs to 15 residues. Germline assignment: CDR1 SGDLS and CDR2 YYNGEE. Trimming removed 0 bases from V and 8 bases from J; junction bases left unmatched: 6. The CDR3 here is CASSVDQGASEKLFF. The DNA for the CDR3 is TGTGCCAGCAGCGTAGATCAGGGGGCGAGCGAAAAACTGTTTTTT.

The V call is TRBV28, the J call TRBJ1-5, with TRBD1 matching over 7 bases. There are 12 residues in the CDR3. The trim removed 6 bases at V and 10 bases at J, leaving 6 bases unmatched. Looked up from germline, CDR1 is MDHEN and CDR2 is SYDVKM. As DNA, the CDR3 is TGTGCCAGCAGGCTCGACAGGGATCCCCAGCATTTT. It translates to CASRLDRDPQHF.

This clone was seen just once. The chain couples TRBV28 to TRBJ1-4; no definite D call. This CDR3 is built from 14 residues. Germline values: CDR1 MDHEN, CDR2 SYDVKM. V was shortened by 6 bases and J by 7 bases, with 15 bases between the two germline ends. CDR3: CASRSVFMGEKLFF. CDR3 nucleotides: TGTGCCAGCAGGAGTGTCTTTATGGGTGAAAAACTGTTTTTT.

The chain combines TRBV28 with TRBJ2-5; D may be TRBD1 or TRBD2 (6 bases each). Germline values: CDR1 MDHEN, CDR2 SYDVKM. V lost 6 bases and J lost 5, with 19 bases in between. The CDR3 consists of 15 residues. This chain's CDR3 is CASSSKGGLKETQYF. For the CDR3, the DNA is TGTGCCAGCAGCTCCAAGGGGGGATTGAAGGAGACCCAGTACTTC.

This clone was seen only a few times. In nucleotides, the CDR3 is TGTGCCAGCAGCCAAGGTGTAGGAGGGAGAACTGAAAAACTGTTTTTT. It codes for CASSQGVGGRTEKLFF. The V gene is TRBV4-2, the J gene TRBJ1-4; D gene uncertain. Trimming pared 1 base from V and 7 bases from J, leaving 16 bases between. This CDR3 is built from 16 residues. Germline V gene data show CDR1 as LGHNA and CDR2 as YNFKEQ.

Sample share makes this clone large. The gene calls are TRBV19 and TRBJ2-7; 7 positions match TRBD1. With V trimmed by 1 base and J by 5 bases, 2 bases remained unmatched. The germline CDR1 and CDR2 sequences are LNHDA and SQIVND (reference sequence). There are 13 residues in the CDR3. CDR3 DNA: TGTGCCAGTAGTATAGTCGACAGGGACGAGCAGTACTTC. As protein: CASSIVDRDEQYF.

The chain recombines TRBV19 with TRBJ2-7; D perhaps matches TRBD1 (5 bases). The CDR3 totals 14 residues. V was trimmed by 3 bases and J by 2 bases, leaving 11 bases between them. CDR1 and CDR2 (germline): LNHDA, SQIVND (reference sequence). The CDR3 coding sequence is TGTGCCAGTAGTATGCAGTACAGGACCTACGAGCAGTACTTC. It is translated as CASSMQYRTYEQYF.

The rearrangement links TRBV2 to TRBJ2-7; D is perhaps TRBD1 (5 bases). V was trimmed by 5 bases and J by 2 bases, leaving 7 bases between them. The CDR3 has 12 amino acids. Germline assignment: CDR1 SNHLY and CDR2 FYNNEI. The CDR3 spells CASSRQTYEQYF. CDR3 DNA: TGTGCCAGCAGTAGACAGACCTACGAGCAGTACTTC.

This clone was recorded only once. This CDR3 is CASSILAGSRNEQFF. The DNA for the CDR3 is TGTGCCAGCAGCATACTAGCGGGGTCTCGCAATGAGCAGTTCTTC. This chain uses TRBV7-9 with TRBJ2-1; 10 nucleotides line up with TRBD2. Trimming cost V 5 bases and J 6 bases; bases outside gene matches: 7. CDR1 SEHNR and CDR2 FQNEAQ come from the germline V gene (reference sequence). There are 15 residues in the CDR3.

This clone was seen a handful of times. This rearrangement joins TRBV21-1 to TRBJ1-3. TRBV21-1 is listed as a pseudogene. This CDR3 region has 15 residues. CDR3 coding DNA: TGTGCCAGCAGCAATTCAAAGGAACCAGGAAACACCATATATTTT. Encoded protein: CASSNSKEPGNTIYF.

The CDR3 sequence: CASSPFDRYNNEQFF. The CDR3 DNA sequence: TGTGCCAGCAGCCCCTTCGACAGATACAACAATGAGCAGTTCTTC. The chain combines TRBV28 with TRBJ2-1; TRBD1 is a possible D gene (5 bases). The V and J ends lost 6 bases and 5 bases respectively, with 17 bases between them. Germline assignment: CDR1 MDHEN and CDR2 SYDVKM. The CDR3 loop spans 15 amino acids.

The chain recombines TRBV30 with TRBJ2-3, with a weak D call TRBD1 (6 bases). V lost 8 bases and J lost 0, with 27 bases in between. Germline V gene sequence: CDR1 GTSNPN, CDR2 SVGIG (reference sequence). The CDR3 extends over 18 amino acids. CDR3 nucleotides: TGTGCCGTACGTTCAATCAGGGGAACAGTCACTAGCACAGATACGCAGTATTTT. Residues: CAVRSIRGTVTSTDTQYF.

This clone has only one observation. The genes are TRBV11-1 and TRBJ1-2; 9 positions agree with TRBD1. Germline lookup yields CDR1 SGHAT and CDR2 FQDESV (reference sequence). The junction had 11 bases not matched to a gene; V was cut back by 6 bases and J by 0 bases. CDR3 size: 17 residues. As DNA, the CDR3 is TGTGCCAGCAGGCTGGGACAGGGCCTCCATTCTAACTATGGCTACACCTTC. This codes for CASRLGQGLHSNYGYTF.

The CDR3 loop is CASSLGGSDTEAFF. In nucleotides, the CDR3 is TGTGCCAGCAGCCTCGGGGGGTCGGACACTGAAGCTTTCTTT. The chain recombines TRBV7-6 with TRBJ1-1; perhaps TRBD1 as D (5 bases). Germline V gene sequence: CDR1 SGHVS, CDR2 FNYEAQ. Deletions cut 5 bases from V and 3 bases from J, with 13 bases between. The CDR3 runs to 14 residues.

By proportion, this clone is large (0.1 to 1%). The gene calls are TRBV19 and TRBJ1-1; 8 nucleotides agree with TRBD1. Per the germline V gene, CDR1 is LNHDA and CDR2 is SQIVND (reference sequence). The J segment lost 3 bases and the V segment lost 8 bases, leaving 11 bases of the junction unmatched. CDR3 length: 15 residues. The CDR3 reads CASFSRGQLDTEAFF. CDR3 coding DNA: TGTGCCAGTTTCAGCAGGGGGCAGTTGGACACTGAAGCTTTCTTT.

This clone was seen only a few times. The chain employs TRBV6-5 and TRBJ2-1; D gene uncertain. The CDR3 runs 12 residues. Germline V lookup: CDR1 MNHEY, CDR2 SVGAGI. V lost 0 bases and J lost 6, with 3 bases in between. CDR3 coding DNA: TGTGCCAGCAGTTACTCGGGCAATGAGCAGTTCTTC. It encodes CASSYSGNEQFF.

This chain links TRBV2 with TRBJ1-2, with D possibly TRBD1 on 5 matching bases. The CDR3 length is 13 residues. Between the trimmed V and J ends, which lost 5 bases and 2 bases, there was a span of 9 bases. CDR1 is SNHLY and CDR2 is FYNNEI in the germline V gene. CDR3: CASSSGMNYGYTF. DNA for the CDR3: TGTGCCAGCAGTTCAGGGATGAACTATGGCTACACCTTC.

The chain is built from TRBV5-1 and TRBJ2-3; 7 bases are shared with TRBD1. The ends lost 0 bases at V and 6 bases at J; junction bases unmatched: 4. CDR1 and CDR2 (germline): SGHRS, YFSETQ. The CDR3 runs to 14 residues. CDR3 DNA sequence: TGCGCCAGCAGCTTGGTAGGGGGCATGGATACGCAGTATTTT. Its protein product is CASSLVGGMDTQYF.

This chain uses TRBV7-3 with TRBJ2-2, with D unresolved. V gave up 6 bases and J gave up 0 bases, with 8 bases separating them. Germline values: CDR1 SGHTA, CDR2 FQGTGA. The CDR3 loop spans 14 amino acids. CDR3 protein: CASSSSANTGELFF. In DNA form, the CDR3 reads TGTGCCAGCAGTTCGTCCGCGAACACCGGGGAGCTGTTTTTT.

This clone was recorded a few times. The rearrangement uses TRBV5-4 and TRBJ2-2; possibly TRBD1 or TRBD2 for D (5 bases each). CDR3 length: 14 residues. V dropped 4 bases and J dropped 4 bases, with 11 bases sitting between them. Per germline, CDR1 SGHNT and CDR2 YYREEE (reference sequence). CDR3 residues: CASSPGPTTGELFF. CDR3 coding DNA: TGTGCCAGCAGCCCGGGACCGACCACCGGGGAGCTGTTTTTT. The full variable domain, completed using reference TRBV5-4 and TRBJ2-2, is ETGVTQSPTHLIKTRGQQVTLRCSSQSGHNTVSWYQQALGQGPQFIFQYYREEENGRGNFPPRFSGLQFPNYSSELNVNALELDDSALYLCASSPGPTTGELFFGEGSRLTVL.